This T cell receptor beta chain stems from a study of control samples from healthy donors and cancer patients (dated by TCRdb to the early 2020s). The CDR3, cysteine through phenylalanine, is 15 amino acids long. The DNA shown is the 45-base CDR3, in frame from base 1. CDR1 and CDR2 are drawn from the germline V gene: SGDLS, YYNGEE. V loses 1 base of germline sequence and J loses 0 bases, and the interval between the two ends is 10 bases. Libraries were constructed by the immunoSEQ multiplex PCR assay. The source is immuneACCESS, and TCRdb retained only in-frame sequences with V and J called. Part of the clones is not carried over; for the studies checked, unresolved V genes explain less than half of this, and the remainder is unexplained. The sample table holds about 140,000 clones, of which just over 85% were seen once. Jointly, the top ten make up approximately 1.7% of the sample. A word on this clone: Its antigen has not been determined. One base away there is no much larger clone; base qualities are not given.

The TCR comes from a man younger than 35 in good health. The V and J segments used are TRBV9 and TRBJ1-1; too little of a D gene remains to name it. The specimen sequenced was blood. The CDR3 loop reads CASSVRAFMNTEAFF. The DNA is TGTGCCAGCAGCGTACGGGCGTTCATGAACACTGAAGCTTTCTTT.